This T cell receptor beta chain was obtained from a study of breast tumors, draining lymph nodes, adjacent tissues (dated by TCRdb to about 2016). For the wider study: The study compared TCR beta repertoires across tumor, adjacent nontumor tissue and axillary lymph nodes from breast cancer patients. The study aimed to assess the relationships and possible T-cell exchange between tumor, surrounding tissue and draining lymph node repertoires in human breast cancer.

On the study overall, not on this receptor specifically: Tumor and nontumor tissue repertoires were found to be significantly more similar in luminal-like than in basal-like breast cancer. Tumor T-cell repertoires showed less diversity than lymph node repertoires and more diversity than nontumor tissue repertoires, and tumor T-cell repertoires showed preferential V and J gene usage. Rather than being directly demonstrated, the conclusion that tumor T cells originate in lymph nodes was presented as consistent with a hypothesis. The data were considered consistent with the idea that most tumor T cells come from the lymph node and then expand in tumor tissue.

This clonotype was counted at least ten times. Which antigen it targets is not known. No per-base quality is available; no much larger clone lies one base away. TCRdb shows the sequencer as Illumina HiSeq 2000. Multiplex PCR amplification was used to generate the TCR beta chain libraries. The amplified TCR beta chain products were analyzed by high-throughput sequencing. TCRdb applied fastp at Q25 and MiXCR to the public reads, then kept only in-frame beta chains. Rows are unified per CDR3 protein, each entry keeping the most common DNA and genes. The sample table contains approximately 210,000 distinct CDR3 sequences; only one count was recorded for about 30% of them. The ten largest clones take up approximately 1.4% of the sample. Its CDR3 holds 13 amino acids, cysteine through phenylalanine. Only CDR3 DNA is held: 39 bases, read in frame from base 1. CDR1 and CDR2 are read off the germline V gene (reference sequence) as LNHNV and YYDKDF. V is reduced by 4 bases and J by 4 bases, leaving a spacing of 8 bases between them.

Lymph node samples came from the axillary draining lymph nodes of breast cancer patients. This sequence originates from a female donor with breast cancer. Some clones in this sample may be carry-over from other donors' samples. The sample consisted of axillary lymph node tissue. The rearranged segments are TRBV15 and TRBJ1-3; the D gene cannot be resolved reliably. The CDR3 reads CATSTRAGNTIYF. The nucleotides read TGTGCCACCAGCACCCGGGCAGGAAACACCATATATTTT.